This TCR beta chain stems from a study of T cell changes during pregnancy in multiple sclerosis. The protocol was immunoSEQ multiplex PCR, while the TCRdb copy is restricted to in-frame clones and leaves out a portion. The data hold about 59,000 clones, with roughly 88% observed a single time. Germline loops: CDR1 SGHDT, CDR2 YYEEEE. V was trimmed by 2 bases and J by 1 base, leaving 15 bases between them. The CDR3 spans 16 residues. The starting material was peripheral blood, obtained in the second trimester of pregnancy. This receptor was identified in a female donor with multiple sclerosis, enrolled in a pregnancy study. The chain has TRBV5-6 and TRBJ1-1; a weak D match, TRBD1 (5 bases). CDR3 nucleotides: TGTGCCAGCAGCTTACCACCGGGACTTAAGAACACTGAAGCTTTCTTT. Its protein product is CASSLPPGLKNTEAFF. Filled out from reference TRBV5-6 and TRBJ1-1, the complete variable domain reads DAGVTQSPTHLIKTRGQQVTLRCSPKSGHDTVSWYQQALGQGPQFIFQYYEEEERQRGNFPDRFSGHQFPNYSSELNVNALLLGDSALYLCASSLPPGLKNTEAFFGQGTRLTVV.